This T cell receptor beta chain was found in a study of blood T cell repertoires in COVID-19. Study context: T cells, B-cell-depleted T cells, or PBMCs supplied cDNA or gDNA.

CDR3 length: 15 residues. The ends were cut back, 5 bases at V and 2 bases at J, with 16 bases in the middle. Per germline, CDR1 SGHVS and CDR2 FQNEAQ. Participants reported their clinical history, and cohort assignment relied on those reports. Original handling: Amplification of reference gene primers provided the estimated nucleated cell counts. The protocol was immunoSEQ multiplex PCR, while the TCRdb copy is restricted to in-frame clones and leaves out a portion. V, J and clone size reflect that table, while D and trimming were determined from the DNA. The repertoire consists of approximately 300,000 clones, with 85% occurring once and the leading ten covering 1.9%.

Sequenced material: PBMCs or T cells enriched from blood (not recorded which). This chain connects TRBV7-8 to TRBJ2-7; tentative D call: TRBD2 (5 bases). The receptor was isolated from a woman under 40 who had been exposed to COVID-19. CDR3 region: CASSPYRLLAYEQYF. CDR3 DNA sequence: TGTGCCAGCAGCCCATACAGATTACTAGCCTACGAGCAGTACTTC.